This section outlines one TCR beta chain sequence together with its context. CDR3 length equals 13 residues. The V and J ends lost 4 bases and 5 bases respectively, with 8 bases between them. CDR1 and CDR2 (germline): LGHDT, YNNKEL (reference sequence). The record originates from a study of control samples from healthy donors and cancer patients. Method: immunoSEQ multiplex PCR; TCRdb's copy keeps in-frame clones and lacks some. The data contain about 69,000 clones, nearly 90% of them seen just once; the ten biggest clones take up 19%. The receptor was isolated from a man between 60 and 75 years old with lung cancer. The chain uses TRBV3-1 (or the pseudogene TRBV3-2) and TRBJ1-4; TRBD1 is a possible D gene (5 bases). Sequencing used PBMCs. The CDR3 DNA reads as TGTGCCAGCAGCCCGGGACGGAATGAAAAACTGTTTTTT. Amino acids: CASSPGRNEKLFF.